The 4 T cell receptor beta chains given below trace back to one sample, sequenced in a study of blood T cell repertoires in COVID-19. The table came from immunoSEQ multiplex PCR; TCRdb's copy has only in-frame clones and leaves some out. The data show about 260,000 clones, approximately 86% seen once. Material: peripheral blood. Receptors originate from a man in his forties with active or convalescent COVID-19.

The rearrangement joins TRBV5-1 to TRBJ2-7; 7 nucleotides line up with TRBD1. Trimming cost V 8 bases and J 7 bases; bases outside gene matches: 12. Germline V gene sequence: CDR1 SGHRS, CDR2 YFSETQ. The CDR3 runs to 13 residues. CDR3 amino acids: CASSGTATSEQYF. CDR3 DNA sequence: TGCGCCAGTTCCGGGACAGCAACTTCGGAGCAGTACTTC.

This clone showed up just once. The chain combines TRBV7-9 with TRBJ2-1, with 9 nucleotides matching TRBD2. Germline-derived CDR1 and CDR2 are SEHNR and FQNEAQ (reference sequence). The ends lost 0 bases at V and 6 bases at J; junction bases unmatched: 12. CDR3 length: 18 amino acids. The CDR3 DNA sequence: TGTGCCAGCAGCTTAGCGTTCAAGTCGCTAGCGGGACGCAATGAGCAGTTCTTC. Residues: CASSLAFKSLAGRNEQFF.

V usage is TRBV28 and J usage is TRBJ2-7; 9 positions match TRBD1. The trim removed 6 bases at V and 6 bases at J, leaving 9 bases unmatched. CDR1 is MDHEN, CDR2 SYDVKM, per germline. The CDR3 is 14 residues long. CDR3 amino acids: CASRVPGQGTEQYF. CDR3 DNA: TGTGCCAGCAGAGTACCGGGACAGGGTACCGAGCAGTACTTC.

J is TRBJ1-6 and V is TRBV27, with a weak D call TRBD1 (6 bases). Trimming took off 6 bases at V and 7 bases at J, with 16 bases between the two ends. The CDR3 is 15 amino acids. Germline loops: CDR1 MNHEY, CDR2 SMNVEV (reference sequence). This CDR3 is CASSYTQGGNSPLHF. The CDR3 DNA is TGTGCCAGCAGCTACACACAGGGCGGAAATTCACCCCTCCACTTT.